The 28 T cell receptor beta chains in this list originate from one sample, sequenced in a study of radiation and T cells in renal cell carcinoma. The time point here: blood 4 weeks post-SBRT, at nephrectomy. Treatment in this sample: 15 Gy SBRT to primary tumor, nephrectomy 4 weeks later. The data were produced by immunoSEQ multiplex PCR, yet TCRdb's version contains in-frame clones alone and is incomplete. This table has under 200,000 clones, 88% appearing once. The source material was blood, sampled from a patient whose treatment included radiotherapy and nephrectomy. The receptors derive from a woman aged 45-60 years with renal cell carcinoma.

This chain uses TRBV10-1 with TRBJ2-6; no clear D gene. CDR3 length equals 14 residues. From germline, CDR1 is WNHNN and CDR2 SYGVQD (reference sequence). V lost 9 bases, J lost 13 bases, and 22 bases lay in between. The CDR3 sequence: CARPQPDRSRVLTF. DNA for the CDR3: TGCGCCAGGCCCCAACCGGACCGGTCTCGGGTCCTGACTTTC.

Here the CDR3 reads CASSPGGTGGSRWFF. As DNA, the CDR3 is TGTGCCAGCAGTCCTGGAGGGACAGGGGGGAGTAGGTGGTTCTTC. This chain links TRBV25-1 with TRBJ2-1, with TRBD1 matching over 11 bases. The V and J ends lost 5 bases and 15 bases, in that order; junction bases with no gene match: 15. The CDR3 has 15 residues. Germline V CDR1 and CDR2: MGHDK, SYGVNS.

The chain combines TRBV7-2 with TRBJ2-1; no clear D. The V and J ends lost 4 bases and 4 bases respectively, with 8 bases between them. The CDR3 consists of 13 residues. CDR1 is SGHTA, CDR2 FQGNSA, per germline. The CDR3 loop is CASSSTAYNEQFF. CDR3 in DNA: TGTGCCAGCAGCTCGACTGCTTACAATGAGCAGTTCTTC.

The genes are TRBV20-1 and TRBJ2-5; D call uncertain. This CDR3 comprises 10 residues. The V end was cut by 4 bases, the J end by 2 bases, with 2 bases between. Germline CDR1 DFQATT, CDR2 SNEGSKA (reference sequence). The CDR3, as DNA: TGCAGTGCTAAACAAGAGACCCAGTACTTC. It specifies CSAKQETQYF.

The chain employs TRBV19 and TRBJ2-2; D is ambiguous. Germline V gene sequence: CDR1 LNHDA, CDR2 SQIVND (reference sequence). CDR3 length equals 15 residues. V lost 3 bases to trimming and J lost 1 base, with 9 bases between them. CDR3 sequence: CASSMPRGNTGELFF. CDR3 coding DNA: TGTGCCAGTAGTATGCCAAGAGGGAACACCGGGGAGCTGTTTTTT.

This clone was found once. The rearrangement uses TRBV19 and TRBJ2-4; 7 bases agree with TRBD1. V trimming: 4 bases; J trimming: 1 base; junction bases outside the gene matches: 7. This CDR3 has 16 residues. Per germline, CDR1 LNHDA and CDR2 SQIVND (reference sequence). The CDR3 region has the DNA TGTGCCAGTAGTACGGGACAGTCTTCCGCCAAAAACATTCAGTACTTC. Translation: CASSTGQSSAKNIQYF.

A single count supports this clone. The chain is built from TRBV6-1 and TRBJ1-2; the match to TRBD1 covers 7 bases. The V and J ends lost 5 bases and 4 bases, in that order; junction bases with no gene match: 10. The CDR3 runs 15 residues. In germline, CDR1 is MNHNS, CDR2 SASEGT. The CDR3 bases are TGTGCCAGCAGTTTACGACAGGGAGGGACCTATGGCTACACCTTC. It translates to CASSLRQGGTYGYTF.

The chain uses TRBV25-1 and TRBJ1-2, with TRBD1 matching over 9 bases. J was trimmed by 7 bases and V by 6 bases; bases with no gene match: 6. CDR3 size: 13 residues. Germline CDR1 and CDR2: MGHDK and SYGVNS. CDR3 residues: CASRPQGASGYTF. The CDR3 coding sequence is TGTGCCAGCAGGCCACAGGGGGCCTCTGGCTACACCTTC.

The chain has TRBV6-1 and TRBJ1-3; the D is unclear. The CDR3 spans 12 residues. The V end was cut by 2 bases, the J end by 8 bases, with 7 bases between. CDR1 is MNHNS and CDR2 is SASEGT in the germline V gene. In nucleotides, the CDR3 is TGTGCCAGCAGTGAACTCTCCTACACCATATATTTT. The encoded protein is CASSELSYTIYF.

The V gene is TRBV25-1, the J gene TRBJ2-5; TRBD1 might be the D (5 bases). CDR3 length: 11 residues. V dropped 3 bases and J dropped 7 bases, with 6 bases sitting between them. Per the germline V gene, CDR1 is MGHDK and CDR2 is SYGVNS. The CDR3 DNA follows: TGTGCCAGCAGTGATAGGGGGACCCAGTACTTC. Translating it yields CASSDRGTQYF.

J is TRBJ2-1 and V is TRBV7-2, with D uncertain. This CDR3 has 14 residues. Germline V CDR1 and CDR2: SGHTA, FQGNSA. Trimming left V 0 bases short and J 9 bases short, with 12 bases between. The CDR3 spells CASSLAQGHAEQFF. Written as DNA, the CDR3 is TGTGCCAGCAGCTTAGCGCAAGGGCATGCTGAGCAGTTCTTC.

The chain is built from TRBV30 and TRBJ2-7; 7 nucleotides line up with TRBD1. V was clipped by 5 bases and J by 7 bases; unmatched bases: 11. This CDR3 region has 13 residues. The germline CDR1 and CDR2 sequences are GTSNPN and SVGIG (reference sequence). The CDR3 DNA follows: TGTGCCTGGGTGGGGACAGCATTAGGGGAGCAGTACTTC. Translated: CAWVGTALGEQYF. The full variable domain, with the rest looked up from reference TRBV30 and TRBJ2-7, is SQTIHQWPATLVQPVGSPLSLECTVEGTSNPNLYWYRQAAGRGLQLLFYSVGIGQISSEVPQNLSASRPQDRQFILSSKKLLLSDSGFYLCAWVGTALGEQYFGPGTRLTVT.

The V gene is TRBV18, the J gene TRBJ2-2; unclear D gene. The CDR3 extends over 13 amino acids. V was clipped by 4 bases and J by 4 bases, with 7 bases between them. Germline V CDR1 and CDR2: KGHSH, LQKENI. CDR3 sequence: CASSQGFTGELFF. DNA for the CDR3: TGTGCCAGCTCACAGGGATTCACCGGGGAGCTGTTTTTT.

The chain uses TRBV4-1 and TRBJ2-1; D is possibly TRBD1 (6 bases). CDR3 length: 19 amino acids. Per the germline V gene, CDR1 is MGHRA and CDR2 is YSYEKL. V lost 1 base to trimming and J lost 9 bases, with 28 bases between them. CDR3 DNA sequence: TGCGCCAGCAGCCAAGGGGATGGGGCAGGGACAAGACCTACGATTGAGCAGTTCTTC. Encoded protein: CASSQGDGAGTRPTIEQFF.

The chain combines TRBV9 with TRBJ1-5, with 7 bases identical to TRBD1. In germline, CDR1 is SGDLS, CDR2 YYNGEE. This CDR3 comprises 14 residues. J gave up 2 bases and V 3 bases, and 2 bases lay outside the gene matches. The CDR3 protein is CASSGTGGNQPQHF. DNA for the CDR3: TGTGCCAGCAGCGGAACAGGGGGCAATCAGCCCCAGCATTTT.

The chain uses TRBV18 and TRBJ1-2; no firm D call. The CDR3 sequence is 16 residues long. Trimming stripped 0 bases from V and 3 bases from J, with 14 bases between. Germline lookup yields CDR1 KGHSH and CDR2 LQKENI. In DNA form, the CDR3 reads TGTGCCAGCTCACCACCGGTGGGCAGAAGGGACTATGGCTACACCTTC. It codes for CASSPPVGRRDYGYTF.

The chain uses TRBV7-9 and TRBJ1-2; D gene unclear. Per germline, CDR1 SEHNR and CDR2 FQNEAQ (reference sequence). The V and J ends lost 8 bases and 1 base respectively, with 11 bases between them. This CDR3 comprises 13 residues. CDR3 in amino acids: CASSGRVNYGYTF. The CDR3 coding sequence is TGTGCCAGCTCCGGGAGGGTTAACTATGGCTACACCTTC.

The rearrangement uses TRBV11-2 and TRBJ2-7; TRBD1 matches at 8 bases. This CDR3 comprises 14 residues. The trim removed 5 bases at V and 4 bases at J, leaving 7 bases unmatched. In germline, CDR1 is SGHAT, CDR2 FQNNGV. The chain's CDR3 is CASSKGQEEYEQYF. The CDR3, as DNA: TGTGCCAGCAGCAAGGGACAGGAGGAATACGAGCAGTACTTC.

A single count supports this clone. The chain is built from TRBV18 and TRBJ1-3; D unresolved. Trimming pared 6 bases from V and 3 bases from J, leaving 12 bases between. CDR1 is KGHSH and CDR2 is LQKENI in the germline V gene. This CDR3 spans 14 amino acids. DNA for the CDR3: TGTGCCAGCTCGGACGGATTAAGTGGAAACACCATATATTTT. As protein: CASSDGLSGNTIYF.

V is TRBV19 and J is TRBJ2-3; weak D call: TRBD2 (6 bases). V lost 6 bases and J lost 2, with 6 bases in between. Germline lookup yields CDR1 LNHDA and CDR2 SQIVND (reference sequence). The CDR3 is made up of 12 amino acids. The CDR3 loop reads CASRRDTDTQYF. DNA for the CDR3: TGTGCCAGTAGGCGGGACACAGATACGCAGTATTTT.

The CDR3 DNA reads TGCGCCAGCGCCGGGGCGGGTTGCGAGCAGTACTTC. This encodes CASAGAGCEQYF. The chain has TRBV10-1 and TRBJ2-7; TRBD1 or TRBD2 may be the D gene (5 bases each). The V and J ends lost 8 bases and 6 bases respectively, with 14 bases between them. Germline V gene lookup returns CDR1 WNHNN and CDR2 SYGVQD (reference sequence). This CDR3 region has 12 residues.

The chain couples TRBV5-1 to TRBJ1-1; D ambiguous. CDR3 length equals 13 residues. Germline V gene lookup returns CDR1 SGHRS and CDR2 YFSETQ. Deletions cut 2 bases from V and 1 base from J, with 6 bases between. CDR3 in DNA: TGCGCCAGCAGCTTAGACCCGAACACTGAAGCTTTCTTT. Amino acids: CASSLDPNTEAFF.

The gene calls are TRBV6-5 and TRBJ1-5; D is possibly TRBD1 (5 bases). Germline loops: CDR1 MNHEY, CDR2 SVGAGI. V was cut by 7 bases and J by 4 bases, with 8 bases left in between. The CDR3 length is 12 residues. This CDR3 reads CASKTVNQPQHF. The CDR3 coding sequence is TGTGCCAGCAAGACAGTAAATCAGCCCCAGCATTTT.

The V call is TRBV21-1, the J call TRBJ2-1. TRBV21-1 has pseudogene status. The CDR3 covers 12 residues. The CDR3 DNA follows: TGTGCCAGTCCGGGACCCAACAATGAGCAGTTCTTC. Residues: CASPGPNNEQFF.

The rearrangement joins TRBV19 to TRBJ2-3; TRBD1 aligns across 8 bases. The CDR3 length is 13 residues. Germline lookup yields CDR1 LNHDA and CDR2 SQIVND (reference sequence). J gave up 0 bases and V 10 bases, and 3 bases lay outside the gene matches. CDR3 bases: TGTGCCACCCGGGACAGGAGCACAGATACGCAGTATTTT. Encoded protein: CATRDRSTDTQYF. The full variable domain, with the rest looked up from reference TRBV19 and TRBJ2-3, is DGGITQSPKYLFRKEGQNVTLSCEQNLNHDAMYWYRQDPGQGLRLIYYSQIVNDFQKGDIAEGYSVSREKKESFPLTVTSAQKNPTAFYLCATRDRSTDTQYFGPGTRLTVL.

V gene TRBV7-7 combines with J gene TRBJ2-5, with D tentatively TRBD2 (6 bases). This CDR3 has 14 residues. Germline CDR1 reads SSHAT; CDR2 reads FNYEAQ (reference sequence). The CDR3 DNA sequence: TGTGCTAGCTCTAAGGCGGGGTTGAGGGAGACCCAGTACTTC. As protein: CASSKAGLRETQYF.

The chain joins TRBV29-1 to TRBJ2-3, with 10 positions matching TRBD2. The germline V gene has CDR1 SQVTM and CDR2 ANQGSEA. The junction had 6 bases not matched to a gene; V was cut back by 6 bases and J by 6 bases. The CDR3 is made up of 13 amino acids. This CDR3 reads CSVLAGAWDTQYF. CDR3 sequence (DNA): TGCAGCGTGCTAGCGGGGGCTTGGGATACGCAGTATTTT.

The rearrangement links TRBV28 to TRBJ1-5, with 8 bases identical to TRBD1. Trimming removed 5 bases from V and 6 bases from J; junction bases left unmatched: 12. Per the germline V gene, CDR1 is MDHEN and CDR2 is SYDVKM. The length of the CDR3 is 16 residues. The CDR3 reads CASSLLDRGEGQPQHF. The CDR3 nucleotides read TGTGCCAGCAGTCTCCTCGACAGGGGTGAGGGTCAGCCCCAGCATTTT.